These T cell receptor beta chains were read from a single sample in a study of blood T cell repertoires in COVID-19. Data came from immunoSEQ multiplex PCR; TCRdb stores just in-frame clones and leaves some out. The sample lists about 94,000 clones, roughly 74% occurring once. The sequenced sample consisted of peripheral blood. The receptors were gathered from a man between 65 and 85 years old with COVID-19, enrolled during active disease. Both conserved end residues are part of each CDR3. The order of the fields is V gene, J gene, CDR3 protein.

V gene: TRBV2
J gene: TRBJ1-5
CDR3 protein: CASIQGNWEPQHF

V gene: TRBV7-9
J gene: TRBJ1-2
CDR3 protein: CASKGLNYGYTF

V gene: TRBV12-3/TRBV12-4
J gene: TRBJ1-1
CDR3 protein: CASSENRNTEAFF

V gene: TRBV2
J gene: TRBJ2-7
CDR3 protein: CASCGTSGYEQYF

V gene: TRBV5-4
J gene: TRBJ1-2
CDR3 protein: CASSLGLDRDLYGYTF

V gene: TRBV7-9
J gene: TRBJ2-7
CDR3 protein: CASSLGSGDEQYF

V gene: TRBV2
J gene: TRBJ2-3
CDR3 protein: CASMPRAGGLVDTQYF

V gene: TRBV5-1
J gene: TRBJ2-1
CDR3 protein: CASRSLAGDEQFF

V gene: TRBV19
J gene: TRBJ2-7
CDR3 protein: CASSGSGYEQYF

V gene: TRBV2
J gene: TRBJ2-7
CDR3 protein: CASRTGQGTRYEQYF

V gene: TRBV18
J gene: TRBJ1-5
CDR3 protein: CASSLEAINQPQHF

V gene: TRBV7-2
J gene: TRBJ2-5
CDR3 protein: CASSFARQETQYF

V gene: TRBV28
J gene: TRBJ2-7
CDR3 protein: CASIPPGQGAYEQYF

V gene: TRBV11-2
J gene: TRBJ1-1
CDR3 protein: CASSFGSLGMNTEAFF

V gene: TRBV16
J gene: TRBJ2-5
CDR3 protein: CASSQRGETQYF

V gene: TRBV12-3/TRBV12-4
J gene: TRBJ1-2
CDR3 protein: CASSDRVGYTF

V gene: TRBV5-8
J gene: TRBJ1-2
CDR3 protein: CASSLDGRIYYGYTF

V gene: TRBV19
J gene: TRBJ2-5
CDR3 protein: CASSMERRETQYF

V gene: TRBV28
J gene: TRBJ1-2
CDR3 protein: CASRYGTVEFYGYTF

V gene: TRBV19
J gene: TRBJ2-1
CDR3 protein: CASSINLAYNEQFF

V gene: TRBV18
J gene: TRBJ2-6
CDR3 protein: CASSPRQTSGANVLTF

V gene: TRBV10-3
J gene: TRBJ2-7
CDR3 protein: CAISPNGLAGASTYEQYF

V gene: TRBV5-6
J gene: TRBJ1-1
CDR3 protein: CASSWDSGTEAFF

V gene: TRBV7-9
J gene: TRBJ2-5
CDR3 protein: CASSLTSGRETQYF

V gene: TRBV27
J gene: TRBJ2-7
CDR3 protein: CASSLLPVGGEQYF

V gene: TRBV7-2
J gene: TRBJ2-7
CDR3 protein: CASSLGLAGGLSKQYF

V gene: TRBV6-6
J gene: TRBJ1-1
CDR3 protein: CASRIRQGKENTEAFF

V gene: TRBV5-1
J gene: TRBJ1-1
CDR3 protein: CASSRSGDREKAFF

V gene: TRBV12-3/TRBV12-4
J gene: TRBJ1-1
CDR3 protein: CASSLKGETEAFF

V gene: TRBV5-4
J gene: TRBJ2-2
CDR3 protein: CASSSGTSGGAGTGELFF

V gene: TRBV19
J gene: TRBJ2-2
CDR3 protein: CASSPGGGNTGELFF

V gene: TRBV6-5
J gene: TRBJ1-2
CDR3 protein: CASSGQGQKGYGYTF

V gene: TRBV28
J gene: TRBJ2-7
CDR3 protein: CASSLRTSGSQSYEQYF

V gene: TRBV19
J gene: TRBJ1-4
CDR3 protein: CASSARTGGEKLFF

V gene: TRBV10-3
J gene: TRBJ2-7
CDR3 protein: CAISGQVGYEQYF

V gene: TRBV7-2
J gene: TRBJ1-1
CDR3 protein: CASSFLRTAEAFF

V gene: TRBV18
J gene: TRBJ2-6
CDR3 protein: CASSRPGASGANVLTF

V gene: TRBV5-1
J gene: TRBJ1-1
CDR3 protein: CASSLTTGKEAFF

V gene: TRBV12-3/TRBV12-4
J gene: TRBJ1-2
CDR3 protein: CASSWAGRYGYTF

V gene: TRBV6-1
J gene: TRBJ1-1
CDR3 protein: CASSEILGRLSRTEAFF

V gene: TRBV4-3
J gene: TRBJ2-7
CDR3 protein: CASSQEAGSSYEQYF

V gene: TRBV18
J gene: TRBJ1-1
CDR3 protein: CASSPIQSLNTEAFF

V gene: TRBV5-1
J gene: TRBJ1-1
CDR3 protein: CASSFGGRNTEAFF

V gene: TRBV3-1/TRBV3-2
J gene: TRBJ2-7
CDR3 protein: CASSRGQGSYEQYF

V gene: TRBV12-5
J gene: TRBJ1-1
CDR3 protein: CASGLPTLNTEAFF

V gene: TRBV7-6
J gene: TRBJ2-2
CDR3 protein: CASSLRPGQGSGELFF